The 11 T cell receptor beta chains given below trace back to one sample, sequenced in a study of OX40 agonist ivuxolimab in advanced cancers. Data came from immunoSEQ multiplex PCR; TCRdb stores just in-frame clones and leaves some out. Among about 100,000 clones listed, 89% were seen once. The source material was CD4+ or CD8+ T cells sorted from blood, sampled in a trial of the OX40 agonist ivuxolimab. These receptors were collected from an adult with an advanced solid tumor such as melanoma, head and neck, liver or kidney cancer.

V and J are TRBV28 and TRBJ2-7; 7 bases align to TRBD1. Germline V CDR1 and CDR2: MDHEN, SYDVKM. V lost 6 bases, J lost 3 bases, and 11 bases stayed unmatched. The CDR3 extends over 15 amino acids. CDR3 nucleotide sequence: TGTGCCAGCAGGGCAACGACAGGGAATTTCTACGAGCAGTACTTC. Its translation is CASRATTGNFYEQYF.

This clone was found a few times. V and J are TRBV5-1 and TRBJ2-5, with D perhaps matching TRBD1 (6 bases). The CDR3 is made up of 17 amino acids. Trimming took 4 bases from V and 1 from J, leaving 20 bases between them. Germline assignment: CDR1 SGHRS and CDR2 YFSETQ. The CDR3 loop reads CASSNRQVSGGQETQYF. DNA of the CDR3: TGCGCCAGCAGCAACCGACAGGTCAGCGGTGGCCAAGAGACCCAGTACTTC.

CDR3 in amino acids: CASSLQGTYGEQYF. As DNA, the CDR3 is TGTGCCAGCAGCTTACAGGGGACTTACGGCGAGCAGTACTTC. This chain uses TRBV5-4 with TRBJ2-7; D is possibly TRBD1 (7 bases). Germline V gene lookup returns CDR1 SGHNT and CDR2 YYREEE (reference sequence). The CDR3 is 14 amino acids. V was trimmed by 2 bases and J by 6 bases, leaving 15 bases between them.

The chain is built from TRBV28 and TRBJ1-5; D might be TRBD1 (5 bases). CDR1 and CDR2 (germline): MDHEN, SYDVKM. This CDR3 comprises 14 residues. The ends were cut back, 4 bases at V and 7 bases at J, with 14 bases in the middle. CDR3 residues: CASSYPGTEQPQHF. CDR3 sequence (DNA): TGTGCCAGCAGTTACCCAGGGACGGAACAGCCCCAGCATTTT.

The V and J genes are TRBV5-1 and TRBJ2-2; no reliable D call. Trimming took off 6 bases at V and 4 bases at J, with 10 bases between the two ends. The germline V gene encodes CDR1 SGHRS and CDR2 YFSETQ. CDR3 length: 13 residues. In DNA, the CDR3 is TGCGCCAGCACGGCTTGGGTCACCGGGGAGCTGTTTTTT. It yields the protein CASTAWVTGELFF. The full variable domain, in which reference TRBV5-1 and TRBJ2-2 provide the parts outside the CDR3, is KAGVTQTPRYLIKTRGQQVTLSCSPISGHRSVSWYQQTPGQGLQFLFEYFSETQRNKGNFPGRFSGRQFSNSRSEMNVSTLELGDSALYLCASTAWVTGELFFGEGSRLTVL.

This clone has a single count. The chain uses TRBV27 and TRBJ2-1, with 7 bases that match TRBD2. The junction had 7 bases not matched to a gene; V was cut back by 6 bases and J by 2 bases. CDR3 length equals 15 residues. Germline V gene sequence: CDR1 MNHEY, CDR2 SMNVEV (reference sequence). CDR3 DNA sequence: TGTGCCAGCAGACTGACTAGCAGCCCCTACAATGAGCAGTTCTTC. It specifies CASRLTSSPYNEQFF.

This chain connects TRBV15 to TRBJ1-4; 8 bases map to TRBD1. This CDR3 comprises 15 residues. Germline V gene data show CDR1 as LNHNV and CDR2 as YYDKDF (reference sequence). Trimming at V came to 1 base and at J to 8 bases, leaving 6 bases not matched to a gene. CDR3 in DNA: TGTGCCACCAGCAGAGCGACAGGGGCAAGGGAAAAACTGTTTTTT. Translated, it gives CATSRATGAREKLFF.

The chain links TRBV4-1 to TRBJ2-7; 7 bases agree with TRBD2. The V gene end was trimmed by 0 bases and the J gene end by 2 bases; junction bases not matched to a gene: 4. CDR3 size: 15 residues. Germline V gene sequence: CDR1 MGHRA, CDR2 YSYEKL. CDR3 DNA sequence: TGCGCCAGCAGCCAAGAGGCGGGAGTGCCCTACGAGCAGTACTTC. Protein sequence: CASSQEAGVPYEQYF.

CDR3 amino acids: CASSRQGSPTEAFF. CDR3 nucleotides: TGTGCCAGTAGTAGACAGGGGAGCCCCACTGAAGCTTTCTTT. V is TRBV19 and J is TRBJ1-1; 8 bases align to TRBD1. Per germline, CDR1 LNHDA and CDR2 SQIVND (reference sequence). This CDR3 has 14 residues. The V gene end was trimmed by 4 bases and the J gene end by 4 bases; junction bases not matched to a gene: 5.

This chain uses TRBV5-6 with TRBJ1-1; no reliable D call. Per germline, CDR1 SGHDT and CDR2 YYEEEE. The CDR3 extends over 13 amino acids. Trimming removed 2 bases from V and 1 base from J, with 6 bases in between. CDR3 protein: CASSFWQNTEAFF. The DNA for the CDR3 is TGTGCCAGCAGCTTTTGGCAGAACACTGAAGCTTTCTTT.

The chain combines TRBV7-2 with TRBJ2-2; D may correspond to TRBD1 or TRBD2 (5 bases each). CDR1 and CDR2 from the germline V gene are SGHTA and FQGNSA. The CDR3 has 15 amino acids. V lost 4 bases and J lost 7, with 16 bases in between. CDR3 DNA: TGTGCCAGCAGCTATGCCCCGGGACGGAACGGGGAGCTGTTTTTT. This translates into CASSYAPGRNGELFF.